The T cell receptor (beta chain) described here comes from a study of response to subunit inactivated influenza vaccine. Losses at the gene ends were 4 bases for V and 3 bases for J; bases not matched to a gene: 6. The CDR3 runs 17 residues. The germline CDR1 and CDR2 sequences are SGHKS and YYEKEE (reference sequence). MiXCR was run by TCRdb on the RT-PCR reads, yielding one entry per CDR3 protein. The sample lists more than 550,000 distinct CDR3 sequences, about 11% seen once, with roughly 9.6% in the top ten. This clonotype has only a few counts. This sample was also put to use in a study of T cells expressing NK-cell markers. That source reports: Libraries used 5'RACE template switching adding universal primer site and UMIs. It was from sorted CD3+CD56+NKG2C+, CD3+CD56+NKG2C- and CD3+CD56-NKG2C+ T cells that TCR beta repertoires came. Restriction of sorting to alpha-beta TCR T cells was accomplished in several experiments using an anti-gamma-delta TCR antibody. Roughly six donors showed dominant NKG2C+ clonotypes comprising about 1.0-8% of their CD8+ T cells. Topping the CD3+CD56-NKG2C+ fraction as well were these clonotypes, in a handful of donors.

Here the sequenced sample was PBMCs from blood, taken on the day of vaccination. V and J are TRBV5-5 and TRBJ2-3; TRBD2 matches 15 bases. The receptor comes from a middle-aged man who received an inactivated influenza vaccine. CDR3 sequence reads: CASSIGTSGGTTDTQYF. The CDR3 bases are TGTGCCAGCAGCATTGGGACTAGCGGGGGGACGACAGATACGCAGTATTTT.